The TCR beta chain described here comes from a study of T cell responses to AZD1222 COVID-19 vaccine. There are 13 residues in the CDR3. Per germline, CDR1 SGHNT and CDR2 YENEEA. V dropped 3 bases and J dropped 1 base, with 5 bases sitting between them. TCRdb keeps only in-frame clones here, not all; method: immunoSEQ multiplex PCR. The sample lists some 150,000 clones; roughly 91% were seen once. The clonotype comes from an adult in good health. This chain uses TRBV11-3 with TRBJ2-3; D is perhaps TRBD1 or TRBD2 (5 bases each). Here the sequenced sample was peripheral blood, taken on day 0 of AZD1222 vaccination. The CDR3 DNA follows: TGTGCCAGCAGCTTGGGGGGCACAGATACGCAGTATTTT. Amino acid sequence: CASSLGGTDTQYF.